This passage covers 25 T cell receptor beta chains from one sample sequenced in a study of blood T cell repertoires in COVID-19 (dated by TCRdb to about 2020). Receptor amplification or capture employed the immunoSEQ multiplex PCR assay. TCRdb mirrors the immuneACCESS table, restricted to in-frame sequences. Some clones are absent from its copies; in checked studies, under half trace to an unresolved V gene, and the reason for the others is unknown. This sample comprises about 100,000 clones, less than 85% of them detected only once. The ten largest make up around 9% of the sample. Sequenced: peripheral blood. Receptors originate from a man aged 50 to 60 who had recovered from COVID-19.

This chain links TRBV6-1 with TRBJ1-1; D possibly corresponds to TRBD1 (6 bases). CDR1 and CDR2 (germline): MNHNS, SASEGT. V was pared by 2 bases and J by 4 bases, with 8 bases between. The CDR3 loop spans 13 amino acids. Here the CDR3 reads CASSEWGPTEAFF. The CDR3 DNA follows: TGTGCCAGCAGTGAATGGGGGCCCACTGAAGCTTTCTTT.

The chain employs TRBV4-2 and TRBJ2-2; 7 bases match TRBD2. Trimming removed 6 bases from V and 7 bases from J; junction bases left unmatched: 11. CDR3 length: 15 amino acids. The germline gives CDR1 LGHNA, CDR2 YNFKEQ. The CDR3 nucleotides are TGTGCCAGCAGTTCCCGGGCGGGAGTGGTCGGGGAGCTGTTTTTT. It specifies CASSSRAGVVGELFF.

The J gene is TRBJ2-3, the V gene TRBV27, with D possibly TRBD1 on 6 matching bases. CDR1 is MNHEY and CDR2 is SMNVEV in the germline V gene (reference sequence). V was trimmed by 0 bases and J by 1 base, leaving 8 bases between them. The CDR3 is 15 residues long. CDR3 coding DNA: TGTGCCAGCAGTTTATCCGCAGGGGGCACAGATACGCAGTATTTT. This gives the protein CASSLSAGGTDTQYF.

The V and J genes are TRBV7-6 and TRBJ1-1, with 9 positions matching TRBD1. J gave up 3 bases and V 3 bases, and 11 bases lay outside the gene matches. Germline loops: CDR1 SGHVS, CDR2 FNYEAQ. CDR3 length equals 17 residues. In nucleotides, the CDR3 is TGTGCCAGCAGCTTGGACAGGGGTCGATATGTGGACACTGAAGCTTTCTTT. It codes for CASSLDRGRYVDTEAFF.

J is TRBJ2-3 and V is TRBV7-3; 7 bases match TRBD2. The ends lost 5 bases at V and 4 bases at J; junction bases unmatched: 15. The CDR3 is 17 residues long. CDR1 is SGHTA and CDR2 is FQGTGA in the germline V gene. The CDR3 nucleotides read TGTGCCAGCAGCCCTACAGGCCCGGGAGGAGGGGCAGATACGCAGTATTTT. Its protein product is CASSPTGPGGGADTQYF.

The V call is TRBV2, the J call TRBJ1-4; perhaps TRBD1 as D (5 bases). Trimming took 2 bases from V and 2 from J, leaving 9 bases between them. Germline CDR1 SNHLY, CDR2 FYNNEI. The CDR3 consists of 15 residues. CDR3 in DNA: TGTGCCAGCAGTGAACAGGGTCAGACTAATGAAAAACTGTTTTTT. Translation gives CASSEQGQTNEKLFF.

This chain connects TRBV2 to TRBJ1-5; 8 nucleotides line up with TRBD1. The germline CDR1 and CDR2 sequences are SNHLY and FYNNEI. The CDR3 contains 14 residues. J was trimmed by 4 bases and V by 2 bases; bases with no gene match: 1. CDR3 loop: CASSERQGNQPQHF. The DNA for the CDR3 is TGTGCCAGCAGTGAAAGACAGGGGAATCAGCCCCAGCATTTT.

This chain uses TRBV2 with TRBJ1-5; 11 bases fit TRBD1. Unmatched junction bases numbered 5, after V lost 2 bases and J lost 8 bases. CDR1 and CDR2 from the germline V gene are SNHLY and FYNNEI. This CDR3 is 15 amino acids long. The CDR3 DNA reads TGTGCCAGCAGTGAATTGGGGACAGGGGGGAAGCCCCAGCATTTT. Translation gives CASSELGTGGKPQHF.

The V gene is TRBV6-1, the J gene TRBJ1-6, with 10 nucleotides matching TRBD1. CDR1 is MNHNS, CDR2 SASEGT, per germline. Trimming removed 4 bases from V and 9 bases from J; junction bases left unmatched: 12. The CDR3 is 17 amino acids. This CDR3 is CASSARDRGGLSSPLHF. Written as DNA, the CDR3 is TGTGCCAGCAGTGCGAGGGACAGGGGAGGGTTAAGTTCACCCCTCCACTTT.

CDR3 amino acids: CACRDSAYEQYF. CDR3 bases: TGTGCCTGTCGAGACAGTGCCTACGAGCAGTACTTC. V usage is TRBV6-5 and J usage is TRBJ2-7; weak D call: TRBD1 (5 bases). There are 12 residues in the CDR3. Trimming shortened V by 11 bases and J by 2 bases, and 13 bases separated the two germline ends. Germline-derived CDR1 and CDR2 are MNHEY and SVGAGI.

The chain links TRBV28 to TRBJ2-7; D unresolved. V gave up 6 bases and J gave up 1 base, with 7 bases separating them. CDR1 is MDHEN, CDR2 SYDVKM, per germline. This CDR3 is 12 amino acids long. Here the CDR3 reads CASSLSSYEQYF. CDR3 nucleotide sequence: TGTGCCAGCAGCCTCTCTTCCTACGAGCAGTACTTC.

This chain joins TRBV5-1 and TRBJ2-7, with TRBD2 as a possible D gene (6 bases). The CDR3 spans 12 residues. V was pared by 3 bases and J by 7 bases, with 11 bases between. The V gene's germline CDR1 is SGHRS and CDR2 YFSETQ. CDR3 in amino acids: CASSWPGGEQYF. The CDR3 region has the DNA TGCGCCAGCAGCTGGCCCGGAGGGGAGCAGTACTTC. The full variable domain, rest sourced from reference TRBV5-1 and TRBJ2-7, is KAGVTQTPRYLIKTRGQQVTLSCSPISGHRSVSWYQQTPGQGLQFLFEYFSETQRNKGNFPGRFSGRQFSNSRSEMNVSTLELGDSALYLCASSWPGGEQYFGPGTRLTVT.

The chain recombines TRBV5-5 with TRBJ2-3; tentatively, D is TRBD2 (6 bases). CDR1 SGHKS and CDR2 YYEKEE come from the germline V gene (reference sequence). V lost 5 bases and J lost 3, with 19 bases in between. CDR3 size: 16 residues. CDR3 sequence (DNA): TGTGCCAGCAGACCTGATCCCATCCGGGGGACAGATACGCAGTATTTT. It specifies CASRPDPIRGTDTQYF. Drawing the rest from reference TRBV5-5 and TRBJ2-3, the complete variable domain is DAGVTQSPTHLIKTRGQQVTLRCSPISGHKSVSWYQQVLGQGPQFIFQYYEKEERGRGNFPDRFSARQFPNYSSELNVNALLLGDSALYLCASRPDPIRGTDTQYFGPGTRLTVL.

The chain combines TRBV5-1 with TRBJ2-7; maybe TRBD1 (6 bases). The germline gives CDR1 SGHRS, CDR2 YFSETQ. There are 13 residues in the CDR3. The V end lost 3 bases, the J end lost 7 bases, and 14 bases lay between the germline ends. This chain's CDR3 is CASSSKQGGEQYF. For the CDR3, the DNA is TGCGCCAGCAGCTCAAAACAGGGTGGTGAGCAGTACTTC.

This chain uses TRBV7-9 with TRBJ2-7; 9 bases map to TRBD1. This CDR3 is built from 14 residues. Germline lookup yields CDR1 SEHNR and CDR2 FQNEAQ (reference sequence). Trimming removed 1 base from V and 7 bases from J; junction bases left unmatched: 5. The CDR3 DNA is TGTGCCAGCAGCTTAGGAGGGACAGGGACTGAGCAGTACTTC. Translating gives CASSLGGTGTEQYF.

The chain combines TRBV7-6 with TRBJ2-3, with 11 bases lining up with TRBD2. Germline-derived CDR1 and CDR2 are SGHVS and FNYEAQ. Trimming cost V 2 bases and J 5 bases; bases outside gene matches: 6. This CDR3 spans 16 amino acids. For the CDR3, the DNA is TGTGCCAGCAGCTTACTAATAGCGGGAGGGTTAGATACGCAGTATTTT. It is translated as CASSLLIAGGLDTQYF.

The chain joins TRBV28 to TRBJ2-7; the match to TRBD2 covers 12 bases. The CDR3 has 16 residues. The germline gives CDR1 MDHEN, CDR2 SYDVKM. J was trimmed by 2 bases and V by 5 bases; bases with no gene match: 7. The CDR3 DNA reads as TGTGCCAGCAGTCCCTACCGACTAGCGGGGGCCTACGAGCAGTACTTC. Amino acid sequence: CASSPYRLAGAYEQYF.

The CDR3 loop reads CASSVTGTGGWDTQYF. CDR3 coding DNA: TGTGCCAGCAGCGTCACCGGGACAGGGGGGTGGGATACGCAGTATTTT. This chain links TRBV11-2 with TRBJ2-3; the match to TRBD1 covers 11 bases. Germline V gives CDR1 SGHAT, CDR2 FQNNGV. V dropped 5 bases and J dropped 6; count of bases not matched to a gene: 10. The CDR3 covers 16 residues.

The J gene is TRBJ2-1, the V gene TRBV11-2, with 10 bases that match TRBD2. This CDR3 spans 17 amino acids. Germline values: CDR1 SGHAT, CDR2 FQNNGV. The V gene end was trimmed by 3 bases and the J gene end by 12 bases; junction bases not matched to a gene: 17. The CDR3 DNA reads as TGTGCCAGCAGCTTTACTAATAGCGGGGGGTCCACACGTTGGCAGTTCTTC. It codes for CASSFTNSGGSTRWQFF. The full variable domain, with the rest looked up from reference TRBV11-2 and TRBJ2-1, is EAGVAQSPRYKIIEKRQSVAFWCNPISGHATLYWYQQILGQGPKLLIQFQNNGVVDDSQLPKDRFSAERLKGVDSTLKIQPAKLEDSAVYLCASSFTNSGGSTRWQFFGPGTRLTVL.

In its sample, this clone was seen a few times. Relative to the germline gene, one junction end is altered; a read error may explain this. The chain has TRBV30 and TRBJ1-2; D is unclear. The CDR3 covers 11 residues. The germline CDR1 and CDR2 sequences are GTSNPN and SVGIG (reference sequence). CDR3 loop: CAWSVLTSSYF. The CDR3 DNA is TGTGCCTGGAGTGTACTCACGAGTTCCTACTTC.

The chain joins TRBV5-1 to TRBJ1-1; TRBD1 matches at 9 bases. The CDR3 contains 14 residues. The germline gives CDR1 SGHRS, CDR2 YFSETQ. Unmatched junction bases numbered 2, after V lost 1 base and J lost 4 bases. CDR3 region: CASSLQQGATEAFF. The CDR3 DNA reads as TGCGCCAGCAGCTTGCAACAGGGGGCCACTGAAGCTTTCTTT.

This chain joins TRBV19 and TRBJ1-5; D call uncertain. CDR1 LNHDA and CDR2 SQIVND come from the germline V gene (reference sequence). The CDR3 has 16 residues. The V end lost 3 bases, the J end lost 4 bases, and 16 bases lay between the germline ends. Written as DNA, the CDR3 is TGTGCCAGTAGTATTGGAACGGGTAGGCTGAATCAGCCCCAGCATTTT. Translation gives CASSIGTGRLNQPQHF. Full variable domain (remainder filled in from reference TRBV19 and TRBJ1-5): DGGITQSPKYLFRKEGQNVTLSCEQNLNHDAMYWYRQDPGQGLRLIYYSQIVNDFQKGDIAEGYSVSREKKESFPLTVTSAQKNPTAFYLCASSIGTGRLNQPQHFGDGTRLSIL.

The gene calls are TRBV4-2 and TRBJ2-1; 8 positions match TRBD2. CDR1 LGHNA and CDR2 YNFKEQ come from the germline V gene. The CDR3 is 14 amino acids. Trimming removed 2 bases from V and 7 bases from J; junction bases left unmatched: 4. The CDR3 reads CASSQMGLGNEQFF. In DNA form, the CDR3 reads TGTGCCAGCAGCCAAATGGGACTAGGGAATGAGCAGTTCTTC.

The rearrangement links TRBV11-3 to TRBJ2-2, with D possibly matching TRBD1 (6 bases). Germline V CDR1 and CDR2: SGHNT, YENEEA. V lost 5 bases, J lost 5 bases, and 18 bases lay in between. The CDR3 is 16 residues long. DNA for the CDR3: TGTGCCAGCAGCCCAGGGGACACTAAGAAAACCGGGGAGCTGTTTTTT. Translated, it gives CASSPGDTKKTGELFF.

This clone appeared once. The chain has TRBV29-1 and TRBJ1-5; tentative D call: TRBD1 (5 bases). CDR1 and CDR2 from the germline V gene are SQVTM and ANQGSEA. This CDR3 region has 13 residues. The V end lost 4 bases, the J end lost 1 base, and 8 bases lay between the germline ends. The CDR3: CSVVAGSNQPQHF. In DNA form, the CDR3 reads TGCAGCGTTGTCGCAGGGAGCAATCAGCCCCAGCATTTT.